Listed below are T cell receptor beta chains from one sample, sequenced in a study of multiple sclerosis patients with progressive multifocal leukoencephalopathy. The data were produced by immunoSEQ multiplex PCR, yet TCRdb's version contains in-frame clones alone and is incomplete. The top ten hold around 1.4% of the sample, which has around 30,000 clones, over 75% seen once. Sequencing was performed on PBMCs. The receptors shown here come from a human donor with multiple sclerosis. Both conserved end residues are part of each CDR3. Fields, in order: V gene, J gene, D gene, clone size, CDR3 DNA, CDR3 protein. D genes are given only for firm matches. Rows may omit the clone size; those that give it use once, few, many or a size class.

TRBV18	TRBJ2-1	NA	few	TGTGCCAGCTCACCACCGGGCAGGAGCTCCTACAATGAGCAGTTCTTC	CASSPPGRSSYNEQFF
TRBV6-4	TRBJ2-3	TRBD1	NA	TGTGCCAGCAGTGACTCGAAGCAGGGGGCAGATACGCAGTATTTT	CASSDSKQGADTQYF
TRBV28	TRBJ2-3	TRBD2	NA	TGTGCCAGCAAGATACTAGCGGGGTACACAGATACGCAGTATTTT	CASKILAGYTDTQYF
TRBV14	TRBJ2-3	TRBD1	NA	TGTGCCAGCAGCCAAGGACAGGGGGCAAGCACAGATACGCAGTATTTT	CASSQGQGASTDTQYF
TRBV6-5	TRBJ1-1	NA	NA	TGTGCCAGCAGTGGCGGGGACACCATGAACACTGAAGCTTTCTTT	CASSGGDTMNTEAFF
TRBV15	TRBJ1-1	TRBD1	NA	TGTGCCACCAGCAGAGGAGGGACAGGGTGGGAAGATGAAGCTTTCTTT	CATSRGGTGWEDEAFF
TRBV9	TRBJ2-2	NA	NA	TGTGCCAGCAGCGTAGAGGTCGTGCGGACCGGGGAGCTGTTTTTT	CASSVEVVRTGELFF
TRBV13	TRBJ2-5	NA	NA	TGTGCCAGCAGCTTACGTGGGGTCAACCAAGAGACCCAGTACTTC	CASSLRGVNQETQYF
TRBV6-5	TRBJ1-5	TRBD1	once	TGTGCCAGCAGTGGGACAGGGGGGTTCAATCAGCCCCAGCATTTT	CASSGTGGFNQPQHF
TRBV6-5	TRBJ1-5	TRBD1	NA	TGTGCCAGCAGCCCCAGGGGGGGGTTTGGGCAGCCCCAGCATTTT	CASSPRGGFGQPQHF
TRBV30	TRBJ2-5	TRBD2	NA	TGTGCCTGGAGTGGGGGACTAGCGGATAAAGAGACCCAGTACTTC	CAWSGGLADKETQYF
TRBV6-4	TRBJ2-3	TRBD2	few	TGTGCCAGCAGTGACGCTAGCGGATCTGATACGCAGTATTTT	CASSDASGSDTQYF
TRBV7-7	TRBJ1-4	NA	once	TGTGCTAGCAGCTTAGCGAAGGATGAAAAACTGTTTTTT	CASSLAKDEKLFF
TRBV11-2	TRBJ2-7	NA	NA	TGTGCCAGCAGCTTTGGCCGGGAGATGACCTACGAGCAGTACTTC	CASSFGREMTYEQYF
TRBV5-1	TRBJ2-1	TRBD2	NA	TGCGCCAGCAGGGCGGCGGGAGACTACAATGAGCAGTTCTTC	CASRAAGDYNEQFF
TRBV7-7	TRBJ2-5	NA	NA	TGTGCTAGCAGCCCCCGCCGTGCGGAGACCCAGTACTTC	CASSPRRAETQYF
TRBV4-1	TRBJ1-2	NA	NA	TGCGCCAGCAGCCATCCGGAGGGGGGAATCGGCTATGGCTACACCTTC	CASSHPEGGIGYGYTF
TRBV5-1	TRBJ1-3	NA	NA	TGCGCCAGCAGCCCGGGACCGACCGCTGGAAACACCATATATTTT	CASSPGPTAGNTIYF
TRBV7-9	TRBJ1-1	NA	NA	TGTGCCAGCAGCTTCGGCCTTCTTAGAGACACTGAAGCTTTCTTT	CASSFGLLRDTEAFF
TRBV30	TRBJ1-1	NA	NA	TGTGCCTGGAGTCGGGGCCAAAACACTGAAGCTTTCTTT	CAWSRGQNTEAFF
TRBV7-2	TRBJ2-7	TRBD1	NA	TGTGCCAGCAGCTCGGGACAGGGTGGATACGAGCAGTACTTC	CASSSGQGGYEQYF
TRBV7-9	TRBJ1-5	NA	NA	TGTGCCAGCAGCTTAGCGGGGAGGGGTCAGCCCCAGCATTTT	CASSLAGRGQPQHF
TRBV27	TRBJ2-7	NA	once	TGTGCGGTCGGGACCTACGAGCAGTACTTC	CAVGTYEQYF
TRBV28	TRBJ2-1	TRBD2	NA	TGTGCCAGCAGTACCCCAATTTACACTAGCGGGGGATACAATGAGCAGTTCTTC	CASSTPIYTSGGYNEQFF
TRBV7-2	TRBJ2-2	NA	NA	TGTGCCAGCAGCTTAGACGGGCGGAACACCGGGGAGCTGTTTTTT	CASSLDGRNTGELFF
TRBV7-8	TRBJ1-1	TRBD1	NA	TGTGCCAGCAGCTCGCGGACAGGGTGGATCACAGGGAACACTGAAGCTTTCTTT	CASSSRTGWITGNTEAFF
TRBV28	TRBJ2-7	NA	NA	TGTGCCAGCAGAATACAGGGATCCGGAGAGCAGTACTTC	CASRIQGSGEQYF
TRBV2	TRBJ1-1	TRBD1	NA	TGTGCCAGCAGGCCCCCGGGACAGGGAGGCGCTGAAGCTTTCTTT	CASRPPGQGGAEAFF
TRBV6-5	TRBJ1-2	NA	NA	TGTGCCAGCAGTTACCGGTCCGCTGCTAACTATGGCTACACCTTC	CASSYRSAANYGYTF
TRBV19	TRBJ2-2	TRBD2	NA	TGTGCCAGTAGTTCGAGCGGGAGTAGGTCCGGGGAGCTGTTTTTT	CASSSSGSRSGELFF
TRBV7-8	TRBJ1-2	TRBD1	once	TGTGCCAGCAGCTTACGGACAGGGGATAATGGCTACACCTTC	CASSLRTGDNGYTF
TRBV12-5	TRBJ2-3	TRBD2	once	TGTGCTAGTGGTTCTTATCTAGCGGGGAGCACAGATACGCAGTATTTT	CASGSYLAGSTDTQYF
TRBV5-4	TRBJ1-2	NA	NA	TGTGCCAGCAGTCTTAATCGAGGTCGTGGCTACACCTTC	CASSLNRGRGYTF
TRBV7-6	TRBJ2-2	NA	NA	TGTGCCAGCAGCTTAGCATACGGCACCGGGGAGCTGTTTTTT	CASSLAYGTGELFF
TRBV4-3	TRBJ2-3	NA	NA	TGCGCCAGCAGCCAAGAGCCGGAGGTAATAAGAGGGGGTACAGATACGCAGTATTTT	CASSQEPEVIRGGTDTQYF
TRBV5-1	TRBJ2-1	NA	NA	TGCGCCAGCAGCTTGGAGCTGGACCCGCAGCAGTTCTTC	CASSLELDPQQFF
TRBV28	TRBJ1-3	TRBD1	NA	TGTGCCAGCAGTTTCCCTACGACAGGGAGCTCTGGAAACACCATATATTTT	CASSFPTTGSSGNTIYF
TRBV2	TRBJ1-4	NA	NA	TGTGCCAGCGCCCGCCAAGGAGATGAAAAACTGTTTTTT	CASARQGDEKLFF
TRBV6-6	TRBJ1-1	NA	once	TGTGCCAGCAGGAGACAGAGGGGGACTGAAGCTTTCTTT	CASRRQRGTEAFF
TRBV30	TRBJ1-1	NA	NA	TGTGCCTTGAGCGGGAGGGGTGCTGAAGCTTTCTTT	CALSGRGAEAFF
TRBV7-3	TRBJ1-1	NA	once	TGTGCCAGCAGCTCTACTGGAACTGGGGACACTGAAGCTTTCTTT	CASSSTGTGDTEAFF
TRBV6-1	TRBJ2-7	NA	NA	TGTGCCAGCAGTGAACTTGCAGCCATCCAGCAGTACTTC	CASSELAAIQQYF
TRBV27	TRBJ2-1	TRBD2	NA	TGTGCCAGCACCTTGCTGGGAACGGCGGGAGAGAGTGAGCAGTTCTTC	CASTLLGTAGESEQFF
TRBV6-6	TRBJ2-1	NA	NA	TGTGCCAGCAGTTACTCTAATAATGAGCAGTTCTTC	CASSYSNNEQFF
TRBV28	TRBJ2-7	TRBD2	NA	TGTGCCAGCGGGAGGGCAGTAGCCCACGAGCAGTACTTC	CASGRAVAHEQYF
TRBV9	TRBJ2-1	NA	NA	TGTGCCAGCAGCGTAGGTGAGAGCGAAGGCCTTTACAATGAGCAGTTCTTC	CASSVGESEGLYNEQFF
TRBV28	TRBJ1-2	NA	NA	TGTGCCAGCAGAAGGACCCCCGGGACGGGGAACTATGGCTACACCTTC	CASRRTPGTGNYGYTF
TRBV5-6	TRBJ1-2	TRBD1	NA	TGTGCCAGCAGCTTCCAGACAGGGCCCCTCTATGGCTACACCTTC	CASSFQTGPLYGYTF
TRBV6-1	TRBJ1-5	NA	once	TGTGCCAGCATTCCAACGAACAATCAGCCCCAGCATTTT	CASIPTNNQPQHF
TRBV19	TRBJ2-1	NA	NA	TGTGCCAGTAGTATAAGGCCCTCGCCTTACAATGAGCAGTTCTTC	CASSIRPSPYNEQFF
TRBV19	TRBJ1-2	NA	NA	TGTGCCAGTAGTGCGAGACAGCTCTATGGCTACACCTTC	CASSARQLYGYTF
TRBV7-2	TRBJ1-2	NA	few	TGTGCCAGCAGTACTTGGATGGGGGGCTTGATAGATGGCTACACCTTC	CASSTWMGGLIDGYTF
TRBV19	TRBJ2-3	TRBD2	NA	TGTGCCAGTAGTACCCGGACTAGCGGGAGGGCAGATACGCAGTATTTT	CASSTRTSGRADTQYF
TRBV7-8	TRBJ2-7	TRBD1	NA	TGTGCCAGCAGCCCCGGACAGGCGAGCTCCTACGAGCAGTACTTC	CASSPGQASSYEQYF
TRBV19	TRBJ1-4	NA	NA	TGTGCCAGTAGTATCAGGGCAGCTGAAAAACTGTTTTTT	CASSIRAAEKLFF